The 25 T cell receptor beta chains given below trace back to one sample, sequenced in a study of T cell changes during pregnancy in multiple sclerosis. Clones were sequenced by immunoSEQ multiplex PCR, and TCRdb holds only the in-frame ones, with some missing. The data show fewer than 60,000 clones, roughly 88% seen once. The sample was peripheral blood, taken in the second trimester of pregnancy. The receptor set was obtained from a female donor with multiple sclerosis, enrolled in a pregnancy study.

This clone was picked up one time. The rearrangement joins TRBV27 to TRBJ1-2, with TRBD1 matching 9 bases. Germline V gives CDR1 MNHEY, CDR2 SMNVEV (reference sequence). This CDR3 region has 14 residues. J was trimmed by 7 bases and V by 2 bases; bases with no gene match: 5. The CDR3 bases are TGTGCCAGCAGTTTAGTACAGGGGGCTTCTGGCTACACCTTC. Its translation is CASSLVQGASGYTF.

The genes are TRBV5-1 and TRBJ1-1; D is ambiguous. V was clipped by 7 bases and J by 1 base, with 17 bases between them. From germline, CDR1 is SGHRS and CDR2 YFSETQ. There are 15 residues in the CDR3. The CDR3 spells CASAGKASQNTEAFF. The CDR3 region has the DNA TGCGCCAGCGCGGGGAAGGCCAGTCAGAACACTGAAGCTTTCTTT.

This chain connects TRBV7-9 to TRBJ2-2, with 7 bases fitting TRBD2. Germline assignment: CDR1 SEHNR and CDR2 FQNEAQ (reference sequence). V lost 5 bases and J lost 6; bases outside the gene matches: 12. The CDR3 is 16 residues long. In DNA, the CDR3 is TGTGCCAGCAGCAGCGGGACCAAGGGCGCGTCCGGGGAGCTGTTTTTT. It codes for CASSSGTKGASGELFF. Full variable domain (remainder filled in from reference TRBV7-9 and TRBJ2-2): DTGVSQNPRHKITKRGQNVTFRCDPISEHNRLYWYRQTLGQGPEFLTYFQNEAQLEKSRLLSDRFSAERPKGSFSTLEIQRTEQGDSAMYLCASSSGTKGASGELFFGEGSRLTVL.

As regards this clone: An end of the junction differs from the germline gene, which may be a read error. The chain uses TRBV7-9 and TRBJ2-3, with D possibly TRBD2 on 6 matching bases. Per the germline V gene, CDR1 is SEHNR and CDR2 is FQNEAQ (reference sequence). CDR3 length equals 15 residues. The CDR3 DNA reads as TGTGCCAGCAGAGGGACTGAAAAAGGTGCAGATATGCAGTATTTT. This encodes CASRGTEKGADMQYF.

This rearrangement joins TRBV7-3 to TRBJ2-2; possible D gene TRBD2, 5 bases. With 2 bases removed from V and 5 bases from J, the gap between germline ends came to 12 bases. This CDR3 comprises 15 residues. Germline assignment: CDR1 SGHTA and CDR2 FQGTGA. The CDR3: CASSLRRDYTGELFF. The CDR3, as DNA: TGTGCCAGCAGCTTACGCCGGGATTATACCGGGGAGCTGTTTTTT.

This CDR3 is CASSFQTGTGGEKLFF. CDR3 sequence (DNA): TGCGCCAGCAGCTTCCAGACCGGGACAGGGGGTGAAAAACTGTTTTTT. The chain uses TRBV5-1 and TRBJ1-4; 11 bases fit TRBD1. V dropped 2 bases and J dropped 7; count of bases not matched to a gene: 7. The germline V gene has CDR1 SGHRS and CDR2 YFSETQ. The CDR3 is 16 amino acids.

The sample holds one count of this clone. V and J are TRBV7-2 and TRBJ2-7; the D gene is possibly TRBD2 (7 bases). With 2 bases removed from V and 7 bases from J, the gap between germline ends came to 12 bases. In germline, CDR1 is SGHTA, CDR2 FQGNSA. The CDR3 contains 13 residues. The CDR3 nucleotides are TGTGCCAGCAGCTTAAGGGGGGGCGGTGAGCAGTACTTC. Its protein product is CASSLRGGGEQYF.

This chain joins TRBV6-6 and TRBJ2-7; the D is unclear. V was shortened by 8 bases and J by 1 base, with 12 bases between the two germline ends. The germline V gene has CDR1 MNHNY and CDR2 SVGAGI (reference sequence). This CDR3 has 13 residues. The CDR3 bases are TGTGCCAGCGTTGAGCCCTCATCCTACGAGCAGTACTTC. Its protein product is CASVEPSSYEQYF.

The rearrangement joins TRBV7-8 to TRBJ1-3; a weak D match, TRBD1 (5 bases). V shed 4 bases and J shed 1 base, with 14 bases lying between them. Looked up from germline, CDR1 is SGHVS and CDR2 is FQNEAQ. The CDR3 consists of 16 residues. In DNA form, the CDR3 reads TGTGCCAGCAGCTCAACTTTGGGGGGTTCTGGAAACACCATATATTTT. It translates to CASSSTLGGSGNTIYF.

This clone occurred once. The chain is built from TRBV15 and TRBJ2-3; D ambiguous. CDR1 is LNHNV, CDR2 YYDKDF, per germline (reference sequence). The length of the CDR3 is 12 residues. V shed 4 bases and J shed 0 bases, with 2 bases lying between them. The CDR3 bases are TGTGCCACCAGCATAAGCACAGATACGCAGTATTTT. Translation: CATSISTDTQYF.

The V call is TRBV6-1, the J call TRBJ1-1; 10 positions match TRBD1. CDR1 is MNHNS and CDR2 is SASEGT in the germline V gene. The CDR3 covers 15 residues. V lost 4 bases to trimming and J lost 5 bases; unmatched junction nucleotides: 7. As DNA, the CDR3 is TGTGCCAGCAGTGCGACAGGGGGCGCGGGGACTGAAGCTTTCTTT. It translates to CASSATGGAGTEAFF.

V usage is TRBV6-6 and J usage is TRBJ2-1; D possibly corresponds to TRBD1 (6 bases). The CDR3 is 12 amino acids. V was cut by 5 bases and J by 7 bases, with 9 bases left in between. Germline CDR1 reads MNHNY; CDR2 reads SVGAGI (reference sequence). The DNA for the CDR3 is TGTGCCAGCAGTGTACAGGGTAATGAGCAGTTCTTC. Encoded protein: CASSVQGNEQFF.

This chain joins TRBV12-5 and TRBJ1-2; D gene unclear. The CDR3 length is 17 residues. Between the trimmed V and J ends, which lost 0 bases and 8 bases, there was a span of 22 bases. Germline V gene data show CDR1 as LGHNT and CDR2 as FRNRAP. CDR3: CASGLVLLRDLVPGYTF. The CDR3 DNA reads TGTGCTAGTGGTTTGGTCCTCCTTCGGGATCTCGTCCCGGGCTACACCTTC.

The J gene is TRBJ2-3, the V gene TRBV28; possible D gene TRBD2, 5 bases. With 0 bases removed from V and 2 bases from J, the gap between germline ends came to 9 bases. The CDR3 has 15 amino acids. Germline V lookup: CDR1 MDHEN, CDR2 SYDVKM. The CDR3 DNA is TGTGCCAGCAGTTTATGGGCCGGGGACACAGATACGCAGTATTTT. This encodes CASSLWAGDTDTQYF.

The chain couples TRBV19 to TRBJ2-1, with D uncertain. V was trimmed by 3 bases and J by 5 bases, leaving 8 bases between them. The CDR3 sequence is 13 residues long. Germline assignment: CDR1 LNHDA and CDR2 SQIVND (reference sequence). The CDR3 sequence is CASSINPNNEQFF. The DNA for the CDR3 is TGTGCCAGTAGTATTAACCCTAACAATGAGCAGTTCTTC.

The CDR3 bases are TGTGCCAGTAGTATACCCTCCGGAGAGACCCAGTACTTC. The encoded protein is CASSIPSGETQYF. V usage is TRBV19 and J usage is TRBJ2-5; D remains ambiguous. Germline V gene sequence: CDR1 LNHDA, CDR2 SQIVND (reference sequence). V lost 2 bases and J lost 4, with 8 bases in between. CDR3 length: 13 residues.

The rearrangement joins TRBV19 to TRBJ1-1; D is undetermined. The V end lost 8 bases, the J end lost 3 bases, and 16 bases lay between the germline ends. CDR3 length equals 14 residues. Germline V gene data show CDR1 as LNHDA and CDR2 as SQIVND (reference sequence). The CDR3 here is CASEVVGRDTEAFF. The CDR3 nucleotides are TGTGCCAGTGAAGTGGTCGGGAGGGACACTGAAGCTTTCTTT.

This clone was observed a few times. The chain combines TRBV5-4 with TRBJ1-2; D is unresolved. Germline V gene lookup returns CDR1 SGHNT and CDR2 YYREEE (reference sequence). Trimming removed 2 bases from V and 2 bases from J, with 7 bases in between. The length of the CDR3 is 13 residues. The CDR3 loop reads CASSFGQNYGYTF. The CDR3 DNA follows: TGTGCCAGCAGCTTTGGGCAGAACTATGGCTACACCTTC.

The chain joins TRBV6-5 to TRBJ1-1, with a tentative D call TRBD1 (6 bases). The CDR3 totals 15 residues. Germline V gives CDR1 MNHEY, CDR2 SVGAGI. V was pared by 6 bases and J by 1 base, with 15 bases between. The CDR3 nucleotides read TGTGCCAGCAGGAGTCCGGGACATCCGAACACTGAAGCTTTCTTT. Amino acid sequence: CASRSPGHPNTEAFF.

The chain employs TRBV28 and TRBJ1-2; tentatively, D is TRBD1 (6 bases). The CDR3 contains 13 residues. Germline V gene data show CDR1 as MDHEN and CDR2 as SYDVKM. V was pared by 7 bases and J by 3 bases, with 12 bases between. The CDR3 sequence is CASIETGDYGYTF. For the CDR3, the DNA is TGTGCCAGCATTGAGACAGGAGACTATGGCTACACCTTC.

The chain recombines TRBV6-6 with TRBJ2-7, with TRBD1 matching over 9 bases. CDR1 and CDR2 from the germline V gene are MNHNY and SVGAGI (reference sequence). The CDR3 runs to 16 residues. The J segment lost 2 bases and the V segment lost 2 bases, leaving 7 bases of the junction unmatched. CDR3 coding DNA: TGTGCCAGCAGTTACCTCACCGGGACAGGGCCCTACGAGCAGTACTTC. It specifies CASSYLTGTGPYEQYF.

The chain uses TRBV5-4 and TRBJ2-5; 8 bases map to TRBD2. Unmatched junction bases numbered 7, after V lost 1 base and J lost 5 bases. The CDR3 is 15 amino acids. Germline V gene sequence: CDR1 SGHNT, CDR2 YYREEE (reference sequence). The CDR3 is CASSLRGTRLETQYF. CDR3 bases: TGTGCCAGCAGCTTGAGAGGGACTAGGCTGGAGACCCAGTACTTC.

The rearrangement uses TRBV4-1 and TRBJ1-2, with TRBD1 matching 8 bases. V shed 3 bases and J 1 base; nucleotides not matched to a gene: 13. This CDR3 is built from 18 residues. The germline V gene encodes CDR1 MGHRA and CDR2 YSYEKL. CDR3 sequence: CASSQSGTGGSINYGYTF. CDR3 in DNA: TGCGCCAGCAGCCAGTCCGGGACAGGAGGATCCATTAACTATGGCTACACCTTC.

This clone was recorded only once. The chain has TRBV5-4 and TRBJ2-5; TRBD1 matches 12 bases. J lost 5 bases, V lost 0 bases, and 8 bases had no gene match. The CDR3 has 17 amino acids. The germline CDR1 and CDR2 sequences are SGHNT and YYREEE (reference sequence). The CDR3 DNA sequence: TGTGCCAGCAGCTTGGCCGGGACAGGGGGCCCCTGGGAGACCCAGTACTTC. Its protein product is CASSLAGTGGPWETQYF.

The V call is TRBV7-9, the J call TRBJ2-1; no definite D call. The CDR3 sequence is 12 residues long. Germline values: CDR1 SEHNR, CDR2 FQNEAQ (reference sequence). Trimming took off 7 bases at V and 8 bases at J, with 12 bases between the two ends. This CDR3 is CASKNPRDEQFF. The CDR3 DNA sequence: TGTGCCAGCAAAAACCCTCGAGATGAGCAGTTCTTC. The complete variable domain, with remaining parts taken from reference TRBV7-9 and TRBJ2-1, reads DTGVSQNPRHKITKRGQNVTFRCDPISEHNRLYWYRQTLGQGPEFLTYFQNEAQLEKSRLLSDRFSAERPKGSFSTLEIQRTEQGDSAMYLCASKNPRDEQFFGPGTRLTVL.